One T cell receptor beta chain is described in this entry. This sample is drawn from a study of blood T cell repertoires in COVID-19. The assay was immunoSEQ multiplex PCR, and TCRdb's table has in-frame clones only and misses some. The sample holds under 300,000 clones, over 75% seen once. This CDR3 is 14 amino acids long. Germline V CDR1 and CDR2: SGHRS, YFSETQ. V lost 1 base and J lost 4, with 6 bases in between. Sequencing input: PBMCs or T cells enriched from blood (not recorded which). This chain joins TRBV5-1 and TRBJ2-6; D gene uncertain. The sequence came from a woman aged 45-65 years who had recovered from COVID-19. The CDR3 is CASSLLLGANVLTF. The CDR3 coding sequence is TGCGCCAGCAGCTTGCTACTGGGGGCCAACGTCCTGACTTTC.